This T cell receptor beta chain was retrieved from a study of blood T cell repertoires in COVID-19. The overall study: Acute and convalescent COVID-19 specimens originated in the United States, Italy and Spain. T cells, B-cell-depleted T cells, or PBMCs supplied cDNA or gDNA.

This clone was observed a few times. In the authors' methods: Estimates of nucleated cell counts were drawn from the amplification of reference gene primers. Generated by immunoSEQ multiplex PCR, the TCRdb table keeps only in-frame clones and is missing some. The V and J calls and clone size are taken from that table; D and trimming were inferred from the DNA. The data show some 98,000 clones, with 70% to 85% seen just once and 9.5% to 13% held by the top ten. The clonotype comes from a man in his 70s with active or convalescent COVID-19. The sample taken for sequencing was peripheral blood.

For the CDR3, the DNA is TGTGCCAGCAGCCAAAACCGACAGGGTGAGAATGGCTACACCTTC. Its translation: CASSQNRQGENGYTF. J is TRBJ1-2 and V is TRBV7-2, with 7 bases matching TRBD1. Germline values: CDR1 SGHTA, CDR2 FQGNSA. The CDR3 is 15 residues long. J lost 6 bases, V lost 5 bases, and 12 bases had no gene match.